This TCR beta chain was captured in a study of blood T cell repertoires in COVID-19. Authors' methods: For nucleated cells, counts were estimated from reference gene primer amplification. The assay was immunoSEQ multiplex PCR, and TCRdb's table has in-frame clones only and misses some. V and J calls and clone size are copied from that table; D and trimming were computed from the DNA. The sample includes around 89,000 clones, about 78% seen only once; the top ten take about 15%. The J segment lost 5 bases and the V segment lost 2 bases, leaving 6 bases of the junction unmatched. Germline CDR1 reads SGHTA; CDR2 reads FQGNSA. This CDR3 has 15 residues.

The sample consisted of peripheral blood. This sequence originates from a woman over 75 with acute or convalescent COVID-19. The chain employs TRBV7-2 and TRBJ2-5, with 9 bases identical to TRBD2. CDR3 sequence (DNA): TGTGCCAGCAGCTTACTAGCGGGGTTGGAGGAGACCCAGTACTTC. This encodes CASSLLAGLEETQYF.